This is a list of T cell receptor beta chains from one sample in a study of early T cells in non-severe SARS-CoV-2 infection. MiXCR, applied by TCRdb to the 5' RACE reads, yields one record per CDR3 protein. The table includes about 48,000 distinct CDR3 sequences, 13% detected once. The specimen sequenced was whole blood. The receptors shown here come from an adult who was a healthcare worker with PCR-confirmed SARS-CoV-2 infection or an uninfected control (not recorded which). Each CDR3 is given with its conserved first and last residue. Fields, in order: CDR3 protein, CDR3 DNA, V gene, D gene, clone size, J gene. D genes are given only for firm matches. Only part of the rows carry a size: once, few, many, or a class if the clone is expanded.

CASTSRGNTEAFF | TGTGCCAGCACGTCACGGGGGAACACTGAAGCTTTCTTT | TRBV12-3/TRBV12-4 | . | many | TRBJ1-1
CASSEGDYGYTF | TGTGCCAGCAGCGAGGGGGACTATGGCTACACCTTC | TRBV5-6 | . | many | TRBJ1-2
CASSFGRVMALGGYTF | TGTGCCAGCAGTTTTGGCAGGGTAATGGCACTAGGTGGCTACACCTTC | TRBV12-3/TRBV12-4 | . | many | TRBJ1-2
CASSQGLAGVDEQFF | TGTGCCAGCAGCCAGGGACTAGCGGGGGTGGATGAGCAGTTCTTC | TRBV7-7 | TRBD2 | many | TRBJ2-1
CASSSGQGVQAFF | TGTGCCAGCAGCTCCGGACAGGGGGTACAAGCTTTCTTT | TRBV7-9 | TRBD1 | . | TRBJ1-1
CSVRTGTSGINEQFF | TGCAGCGTTAGAACCGGGACTAGCGGGATCAATGAGCAGTTCTTC | TRBV29-1 | TRBD2 | . | TRBJ2-1
CASSQGDSSNQPQHF | TGCGCCAGCAGCCAAGGGGACAGTAGCAATCAGCCCCAGCATTTT | TRBV4-1 | TRBD1 | many | TRBJ1-5
CASGKPQHF | TGTGCCAGTGGGAAGCCCCAGCATTTT | TRBV7-8 | . | many | TRBJ1-5
CSAAGQLAGEAFF | TGCAGTGCCGCAGGACAGTTGGCGGGTGAAGCTTTCTTT | TRBV20-1 | . | few | TRBJ1-1
CASSTRSGTAYTNYGYTF | TGTGCCAGCAGCACTCGATCCGGGACGGCGTACACTAACTATGGCTACACCTTC | TRBV11-2 | . | many | TRBJ1-2
CASSLTGSTDTQYF | TGTGCCAGCAGCCTCACCGGGAGCACAGATACGCAGTATTTT | TRBV7-9 | . | . | TRBJ2-3
CASSLGGGQNEQYF | TGTGCCAGCAGTTTAGGGGGCGGACAAAACGAGCAGTACTTC | TRBV28 | . | few | TRBJ2-7
CASGPRDEQYF | TGTGCCAGCGGGCCCAGGGACGAGCAGTACTTC | TRBV28 | . | . | TRBJ2-7
CASLGGGQTGNTIYF | TGTGCCAGCTTGGGAGGGGGACAGACTGGAAACACCATATATTTT | TRBV6-5 | TRBD1 | many | TRBJ1-3
CASQESTNQFF | TGTGCCAGCCAGGAATCGACTAATCAGTTCTTC | TRBV2 | . | . | TRBJ2-1
CASSGRTDTYEQYF | TGTGCCAGCAGTGGGAGGACAGACACCTACGAGCAGTACTTC | TRBV27 | . | . | TRBJ2-7
CSVDDRGSYNEQFF | TGCAGCGTCGATGACAGGGGGTCCTACAATGAGCAGTTCTTC | TRBV29-1 | TRBD1 | . | TRBJ2-1
CSVLQGNNQPQHF | TGCAGCGTTTTACAGGGGAACAATCAGCCCCAGCATTTT | TRBV29-1 | TRBD1 | many | TRBJ1-5
CASSQDREGVNEKLFF | TGTGCCAGCAGCCAAGATAGGGAGGGCGTGAATGAAAAACTGTTTTTT | TRBV3-1 | . | . | TRBJ1-4
CSAQDRDRGDNEQFF | TGCAGTGCTCAGGACCGGGACAGGGGTGACAATGAGCAGTTCTTC | TRBV20-1 | TRBD1 | . | TRBJ2-1
CASAWGDARSNEQFF | TGTGCCAGTGCTTGGGGCGACGCAAGGAGCAATGAGCAGTTCTTC | TRBV19 | . | . | TRBJ2-1
CASSLQPHTEAFF | TGTGCCAGCAGCTTACAGCCTCACACTGAAGCTTTCTTT | TRBV7-3 | . | many | TRBJ1-1
CASSEKVDSTEAFF | TGTGCCAGCAGTGAAAAGGTGGACAGCACTGAAGCTTTCTTT | TRBV6-1 | . | . | TRBJ1-1
CASSFGQPGELFF | TGTGCCAGCAGCTTTGGACAGCCCGGGGAGCTGTTTTTT | TRBV7-2 | . | few | TRBJ2-2
CASSYSSRKGNTIYF | TGTGCCAGCAGTTACTCTAGCAGAAAAGGAAACACCATATATTTT | TRBV6-5 | . | many | TRBJ1-3
CASSTARGYGSPLHF | TGTGCCAGCAGTACTGCTCGGGGTTATGGTTCACCCCTCCACTTT | TRBV2 | . | many | TRBJ1-6
CASSSSSVSDTQYF | TGTGCCAGCAGCTCTTCTAGCGTGTCAGATACGCAGTATTTT | TRBV7-9 | . | . | TRBJ2-3
CASRTGMNTEAFF | TGTGCCAGCAGGACAGGTATGAACACTGAAGCTTTCTTT | TRBV6-1 | . | many | TRBJ1-1
CASSFGGRWDTEAFF | TGTGCCAGCAGTTTCGGTGGCAGGTGGGACACTGAAGCTTTCTTT | TRBV12-3/TRBV12-4 | . | few | TRBJ1-1
CASSPGPANYGYTF | TGTGCCAGCAGCCCGGGCCCCGCTAACTATGGCTACACCTTC | TRBV28 | . | many | TRBJ1-2
CASSFLLERETEQFF | TGTGCCAGCAGCTTTTTGCTTGAGCGGGAGACTGAGCAGTTCTTC | TRBV11-2 | TRBD2 | few | TRBJ2-1
CASTLRDRGLFGATEAFF | TGTGCCAGCACTTTGAGGGACAGGGGGCTTTTCGGGGCCACTGAAGCTTTCTTT | TRBV6-1 | TRBD1 | many | TRBJ1-1
CASSVQWSTDTQYF | TGTGCCAGCAGTGTCCAGTGGAGCACAGATACGCAGTATTTT | TRBV2 | . | few | TRBJ2-3
CASSPRQGHEQYF | TGTGCCAGCAGCCCCCGACAGGGCCACGAGCAGTACTTC | TRBV9 | TRBD1 | many | TRBJ2-7
CASSHGTGEQPQHF | TGCGCCAGCAGCCACGGTACAGGGGAGCAGCCCCAGCATTTT | TRBV4-1 | TRBD1 | many | TRBJ1-5
CAIRTTGKNTEAFF | TGTGCCATCAGGACGACAGGAAAGAACACTGAAGCTTTCTTT | TRBV10-3 | . | few | TRBJ1-1
CASSFAGTGTYEQYF | TGTGCCAGCAGTTTTGCCGGGACCGGCACCTACGAGCAGTACTTC | TRBV27 | . | . | TRBJ2-7